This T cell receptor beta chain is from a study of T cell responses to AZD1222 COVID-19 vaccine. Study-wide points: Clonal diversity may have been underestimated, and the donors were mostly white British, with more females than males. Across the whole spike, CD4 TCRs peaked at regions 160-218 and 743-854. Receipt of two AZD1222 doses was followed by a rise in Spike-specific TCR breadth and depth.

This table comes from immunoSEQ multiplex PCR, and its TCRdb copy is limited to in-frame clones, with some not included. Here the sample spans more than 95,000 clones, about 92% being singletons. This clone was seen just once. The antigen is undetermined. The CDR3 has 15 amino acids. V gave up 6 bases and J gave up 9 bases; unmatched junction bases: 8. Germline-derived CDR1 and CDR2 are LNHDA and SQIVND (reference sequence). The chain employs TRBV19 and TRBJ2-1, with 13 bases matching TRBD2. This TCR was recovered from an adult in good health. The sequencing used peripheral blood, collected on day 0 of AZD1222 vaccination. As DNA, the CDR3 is TGTGCCAGTAGCCATACTAGCGGGAGGGCTCTTGAGCAGTTCTTC. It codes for CASSHTSGRALEQFF.